Listed below are T cell receptor beta chains from one sample, sequenced in a study of blood T cells in healthy people across ages. TCRdb reprocessed the 5' RACE reads with MiXCR, giving one entry per CDR3 protein. The data show fewer than 700,000 distinct CDR3 sequences, about 43% seen once. Material for sequencing was blood. The receptors come from a man older than 75 in good health. Each CDR3 is given without its conserved first and last residue. D genes are given only for firm matches.

v_call	d_call	j_call	cdr3_aa
TRBV7-2	TRBD2	TRBJ2-1	ASSETSGSYNEQF
TRBV12-3/TRBV12-4	-	TRBJ1-2	ASSLGGALYGYT
TRBV20-1	-	TRBJ2-7	SATNQAPYEQY
TRBV7-8	TRBD2	TRBJ2-1	ASSLDTGTIYNEQF
TRBV3-1	TRBD1	TRBJ2-5	ASSYRTGSGETQY
TRBV15	TRBD2	TRBJ2-7	ATSSRDRFSGRALAEQY
TRBV7-2	-	TRBJ2-1	ASSLVGPGGQF
TRBV24-1	TRBD1	TRBJ1-6	ATSDPRDRMESPLH
TRBV25-1	TRBD1	TRBJ2-3	ASSDRGRTDTQY
TRBV3-1	-	TRBJ2-1	ASSNGEQF
TRBV20-1	-	TRBJ2-7	SASQPGTYEQY
TRBV6-2/TRBV6-3	-	TRBJ2-7	ASSSQVYEQY
TRBV5-5	-	TRBJ2-3	ASSLAKGDTQY
TRBV10-3	-	-	AISESYGDDEQY